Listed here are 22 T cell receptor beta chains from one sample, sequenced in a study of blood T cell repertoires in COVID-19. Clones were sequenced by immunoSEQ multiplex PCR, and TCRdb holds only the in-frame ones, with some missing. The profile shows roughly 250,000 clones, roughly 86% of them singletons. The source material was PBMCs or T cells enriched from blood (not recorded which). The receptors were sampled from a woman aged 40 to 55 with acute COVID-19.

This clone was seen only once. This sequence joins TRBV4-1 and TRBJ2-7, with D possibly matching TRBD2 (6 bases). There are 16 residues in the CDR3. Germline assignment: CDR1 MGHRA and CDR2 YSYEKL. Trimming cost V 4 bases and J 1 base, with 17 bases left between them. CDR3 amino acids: CASSPRVAERSYEQYF. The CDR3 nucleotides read TGCGCCAGCAGCCCCAGGGTAGCGGAAAGGTCCTACGAGCAGTACTTC.

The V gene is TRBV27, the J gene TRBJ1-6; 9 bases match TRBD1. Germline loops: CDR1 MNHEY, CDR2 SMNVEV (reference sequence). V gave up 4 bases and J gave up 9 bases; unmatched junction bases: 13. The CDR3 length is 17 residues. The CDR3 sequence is CASSSEPPGQGSSPLHF. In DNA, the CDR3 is TGTGCCAGCAGTTCGGAACCTCCGGGACAGGGTTCTTCACCCCTCCACTTT.

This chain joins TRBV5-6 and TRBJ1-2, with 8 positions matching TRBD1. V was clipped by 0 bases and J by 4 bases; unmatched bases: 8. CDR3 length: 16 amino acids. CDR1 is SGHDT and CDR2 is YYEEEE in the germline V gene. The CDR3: CASSLVPGGGGYGYTF. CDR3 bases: TGTGCCAGCAGCTTGGTCCCAGGGGGCGGCGGCTATGGCTACACCTTC.

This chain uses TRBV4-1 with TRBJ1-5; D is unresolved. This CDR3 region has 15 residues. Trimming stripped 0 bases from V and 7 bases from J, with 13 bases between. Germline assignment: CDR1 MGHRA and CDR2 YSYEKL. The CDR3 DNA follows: TGCGCCAGCAGCCAAGAGGAGGGAGGGCTCCAGCCCCAGCATTTT. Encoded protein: CASSQEEGGLQPQHF.

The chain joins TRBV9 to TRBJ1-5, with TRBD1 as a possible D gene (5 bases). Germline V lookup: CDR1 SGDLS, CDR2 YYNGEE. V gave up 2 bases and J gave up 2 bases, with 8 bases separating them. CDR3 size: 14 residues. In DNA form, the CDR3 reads TGTGCCAGCAGCGTTGAAGGGGGCAATCAGCCCCAGCATTTT. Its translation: CASSVEGGNQPQHF.

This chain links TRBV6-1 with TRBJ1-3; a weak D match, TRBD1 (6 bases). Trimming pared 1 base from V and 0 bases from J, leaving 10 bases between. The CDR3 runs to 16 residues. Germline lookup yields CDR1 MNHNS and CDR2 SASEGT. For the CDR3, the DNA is TGTGCCAGCAGTGAAGGGGGGCCGGACTCTGGAAACACCATATATTTT. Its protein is CASSEGGPDSGNTIYF.

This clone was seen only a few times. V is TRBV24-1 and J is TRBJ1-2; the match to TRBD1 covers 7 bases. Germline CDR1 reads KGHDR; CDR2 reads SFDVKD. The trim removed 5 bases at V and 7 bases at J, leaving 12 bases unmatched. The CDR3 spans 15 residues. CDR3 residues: CATSGEGKGAVGYTF. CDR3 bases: TGTGCCACCAGTGGGGAAGGCAAGGGGGCGGTTGGCTACACCTTC.

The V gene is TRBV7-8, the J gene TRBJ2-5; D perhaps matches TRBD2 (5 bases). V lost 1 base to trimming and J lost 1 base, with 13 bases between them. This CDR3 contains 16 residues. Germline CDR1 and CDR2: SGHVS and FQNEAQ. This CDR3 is CASSLVTGTPQETQYF. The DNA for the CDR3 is TGTGCCAGCAGCTTAGTTACGGGAACTCCCCAAGAGACCCAGTACTTC. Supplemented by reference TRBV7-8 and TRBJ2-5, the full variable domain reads GAGVSQSPRYKVAKRGQDVALRCDPISGHVSLFWYQQALGQGPEFLTYFQNEAQLDKSGLPSDRFFAERPEGSVSTLKIQRTQQEDSAVYLCASSLVTGTPQETQYFGPGTRLLVL.

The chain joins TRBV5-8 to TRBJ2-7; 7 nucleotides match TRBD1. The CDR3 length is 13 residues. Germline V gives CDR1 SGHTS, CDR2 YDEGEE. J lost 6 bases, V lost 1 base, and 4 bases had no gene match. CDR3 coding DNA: TGTGCCAGCAGCTTGTTAGGGGGCCTCGAGCAGTACTTC. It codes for CASSLLGGLEQYF.

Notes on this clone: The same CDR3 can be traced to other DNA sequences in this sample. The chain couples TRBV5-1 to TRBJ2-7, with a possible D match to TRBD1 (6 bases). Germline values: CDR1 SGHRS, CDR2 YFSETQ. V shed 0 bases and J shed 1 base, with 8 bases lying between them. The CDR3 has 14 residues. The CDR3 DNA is TGCGCCAGCAGCTTGGACAGGGTTTCCTACGAGCAGTACTTC. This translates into CASSLDRVSYEQYF.

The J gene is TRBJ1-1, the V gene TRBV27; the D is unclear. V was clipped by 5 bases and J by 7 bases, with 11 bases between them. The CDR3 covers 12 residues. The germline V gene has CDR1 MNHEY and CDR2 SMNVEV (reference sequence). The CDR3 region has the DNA TGTGCCAGCAGTGCCTCCGGGTTTGAAGCTTTCTTT. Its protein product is CASSASGFEAFF.

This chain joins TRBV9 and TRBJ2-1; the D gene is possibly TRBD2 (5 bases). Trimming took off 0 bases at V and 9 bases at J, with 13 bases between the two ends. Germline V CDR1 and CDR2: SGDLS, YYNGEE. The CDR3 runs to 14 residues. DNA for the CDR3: TGTGCCAGCAGCGTAGACGGGATTAGTCGTGAGCAGTTCTTC. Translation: CASSVDGISREQFF.

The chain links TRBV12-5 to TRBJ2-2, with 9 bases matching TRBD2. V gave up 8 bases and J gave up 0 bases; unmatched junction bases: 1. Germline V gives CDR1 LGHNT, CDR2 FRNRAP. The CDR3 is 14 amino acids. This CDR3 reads CASRLAANTGELFF. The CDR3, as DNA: TGTGCTAGTAGACTAGCGGCGAACACCGGGGAGCTGTTTTTT.

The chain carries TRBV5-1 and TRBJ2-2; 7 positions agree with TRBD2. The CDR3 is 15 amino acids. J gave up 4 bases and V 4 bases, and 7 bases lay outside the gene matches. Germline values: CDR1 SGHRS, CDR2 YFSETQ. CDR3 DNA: TGCGCCAGCAGCCAAGGACTAGATTTCACCGGGGAGCTGTTTTTT. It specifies CASSQGLDFTGELFF.

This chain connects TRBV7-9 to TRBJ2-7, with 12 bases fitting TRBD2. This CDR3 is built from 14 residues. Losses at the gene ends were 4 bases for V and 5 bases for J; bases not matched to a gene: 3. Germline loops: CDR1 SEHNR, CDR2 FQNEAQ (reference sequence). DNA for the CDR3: TGTGCCAGCAGCTCCCTAGCGGGAGGGGACGAGCAGTACTTC. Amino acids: CASSSLAGGDEQYF.

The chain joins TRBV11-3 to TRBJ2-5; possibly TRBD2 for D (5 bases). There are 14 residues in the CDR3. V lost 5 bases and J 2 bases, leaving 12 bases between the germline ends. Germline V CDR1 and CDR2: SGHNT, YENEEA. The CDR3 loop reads CASSQRTVQETQYF. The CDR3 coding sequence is TGTGCCAGCAGCCAAAGGACTGTTCAAGAGACCCAGTACTTC.

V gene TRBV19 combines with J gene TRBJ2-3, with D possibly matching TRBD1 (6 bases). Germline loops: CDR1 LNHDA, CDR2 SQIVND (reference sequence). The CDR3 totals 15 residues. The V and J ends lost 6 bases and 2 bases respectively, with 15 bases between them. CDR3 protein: CASSSRDTPTDTQYF. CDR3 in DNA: TGTGCCAGTAGCAGCCGGGACACACCCACAGATACGCAGTATTTT.

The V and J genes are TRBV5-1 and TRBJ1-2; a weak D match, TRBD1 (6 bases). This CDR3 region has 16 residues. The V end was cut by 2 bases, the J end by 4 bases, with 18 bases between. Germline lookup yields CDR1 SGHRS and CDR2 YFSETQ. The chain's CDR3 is CASSLMMDSLFYGYTF. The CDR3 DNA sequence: TGCGCCAGCAGCTTAATGATGGACAGCCTTTTCTATGGCTACACCTTC.

The CDR3 DNA is TGTGCCAGCAGCGCAGGCTTCAACTATGGCTACACCTTC. Protein product: CASSAGFNYGYTF. This chain joins TRBV7-9 and TRBJ1-2; no definite D call. Germline assignment: CDR1 SEHNR and CDR2 FQNEAQ (reference sequence). This CDR3 has 13 residues. Trimming took 5 bases from V and 2 from J, leaving 9 bases between them.

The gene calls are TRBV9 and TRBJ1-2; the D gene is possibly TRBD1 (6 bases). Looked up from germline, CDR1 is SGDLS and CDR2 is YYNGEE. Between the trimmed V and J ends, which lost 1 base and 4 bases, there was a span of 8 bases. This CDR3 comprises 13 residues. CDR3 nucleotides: TGTGCCAGCAGCGTAACAGGGAGCTATGGCTACACCTTC. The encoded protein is CASSVTGSYGYTF.

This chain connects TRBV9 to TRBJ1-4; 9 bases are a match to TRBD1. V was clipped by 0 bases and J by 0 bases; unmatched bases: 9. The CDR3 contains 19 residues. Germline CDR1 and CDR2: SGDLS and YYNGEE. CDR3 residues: CASSVARGQGLTTNEKLFF. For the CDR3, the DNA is TGTGCCAGCAGCGTAGCTCGCGGACAGGGGCTGACAACTAATGAAAAACTGTTTTTT.

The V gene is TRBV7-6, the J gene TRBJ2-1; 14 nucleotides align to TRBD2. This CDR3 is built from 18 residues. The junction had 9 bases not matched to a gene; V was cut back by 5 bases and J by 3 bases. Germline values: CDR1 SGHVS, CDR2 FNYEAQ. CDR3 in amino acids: CASSQGLAGASGYNEQFF. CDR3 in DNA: TGTGCCAGCAGCCAGGGACTAGCGGGAGCCTCTGGCTACAATGAGCAGTTCTTC.